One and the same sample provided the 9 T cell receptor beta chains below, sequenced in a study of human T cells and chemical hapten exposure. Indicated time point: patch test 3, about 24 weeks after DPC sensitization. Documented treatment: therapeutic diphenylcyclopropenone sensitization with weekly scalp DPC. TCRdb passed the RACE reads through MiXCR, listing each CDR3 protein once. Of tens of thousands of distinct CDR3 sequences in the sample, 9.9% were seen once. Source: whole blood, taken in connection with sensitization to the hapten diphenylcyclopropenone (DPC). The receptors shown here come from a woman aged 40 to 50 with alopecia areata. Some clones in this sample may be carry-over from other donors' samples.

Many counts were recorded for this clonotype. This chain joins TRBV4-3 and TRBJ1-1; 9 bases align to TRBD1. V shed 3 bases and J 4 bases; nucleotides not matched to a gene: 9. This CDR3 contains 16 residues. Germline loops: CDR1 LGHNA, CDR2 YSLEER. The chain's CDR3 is CASSHLTGGGRTEAFF. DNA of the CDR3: TGCGCCAGCAGCCATCTTACAGGGGGCGGTCGCACTGAAGCTTTCTTT.

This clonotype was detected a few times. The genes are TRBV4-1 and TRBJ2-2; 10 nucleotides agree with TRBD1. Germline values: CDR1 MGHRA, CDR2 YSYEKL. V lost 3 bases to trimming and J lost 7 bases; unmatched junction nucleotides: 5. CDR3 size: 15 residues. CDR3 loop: CASSHRDRGLGELFF. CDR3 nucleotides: TGCGCCAGCAGCCATAGGGACAGGGGACTCGGGGAGCTGTTTTTT.

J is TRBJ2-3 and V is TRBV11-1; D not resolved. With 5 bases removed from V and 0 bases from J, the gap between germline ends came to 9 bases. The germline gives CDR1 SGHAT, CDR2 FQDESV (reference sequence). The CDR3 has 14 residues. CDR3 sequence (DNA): TGTGCCAGCAGCGACTTAGGGAGCACAGATACGCAGTATTTT. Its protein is CASSDLGSTDTQYF.

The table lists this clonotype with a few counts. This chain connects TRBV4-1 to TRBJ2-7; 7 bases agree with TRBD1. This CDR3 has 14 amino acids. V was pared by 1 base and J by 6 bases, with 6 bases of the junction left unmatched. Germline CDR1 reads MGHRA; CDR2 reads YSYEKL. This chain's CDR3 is CASSQGTGLSEQYF. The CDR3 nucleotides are TGCGCCAGCAGCCAAGGGACAGGCCTCTCCGAGCAGTACTTC.

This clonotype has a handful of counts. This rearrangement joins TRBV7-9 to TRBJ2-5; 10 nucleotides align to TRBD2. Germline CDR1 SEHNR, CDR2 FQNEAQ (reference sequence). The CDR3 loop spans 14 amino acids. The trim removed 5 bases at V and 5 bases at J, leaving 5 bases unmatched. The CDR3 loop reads CASSRGLAVETQYF. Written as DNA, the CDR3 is TGTGCCAGCAGCCGCGGACTAGCGGTGGAGACCCAGTACTTC.

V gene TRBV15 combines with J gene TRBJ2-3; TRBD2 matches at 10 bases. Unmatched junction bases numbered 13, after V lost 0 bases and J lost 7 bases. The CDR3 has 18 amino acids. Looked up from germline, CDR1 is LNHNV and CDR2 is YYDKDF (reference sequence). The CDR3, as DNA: TGTGCCACCAGCAGAGATGCCCCCCAAGCGGGGGGGAGTAATACGCAGTATTTT. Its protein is CATSRDAPQAGGSNTQYF. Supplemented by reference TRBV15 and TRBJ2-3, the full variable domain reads DAMVIQNPRYQVTQFGKPVTLSCSQTLNHNVMYWYQQKSSQAPKLLFHYYDKDFNNEADTPDNFQSRRPNTSFCFLDIRSPGLGDTAMYLCATSRDAPQAGGSNTQYFGPGTRLTVL.

The CDR3 bases are TGTGCCTGGAGTGTTAAGGTTATCCACGAGCAGTACTTC. Its protein product is CAWSVKVIHEQYF. The chain carries TRBV30 and TRBJ2-7; D ambiguous. Germline-derived CDR1 and CDR2 are GTSNPN and SVGIG (reference sequence). This CDR3 is built from 13 residues. V lost 0 bases to trimming and J lost 5 bases, with 11 bases between them.

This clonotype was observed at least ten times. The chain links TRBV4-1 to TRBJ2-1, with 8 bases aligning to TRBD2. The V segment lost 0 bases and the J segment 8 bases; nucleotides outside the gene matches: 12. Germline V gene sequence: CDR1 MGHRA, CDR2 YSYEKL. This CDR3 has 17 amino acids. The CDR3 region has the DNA TGCGCCAGCAGCCAAGATTATAGTAGCGGGGCTTGGTATGAGCAGTTCTTC. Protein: CASSQDYSSGAWYEQFF.

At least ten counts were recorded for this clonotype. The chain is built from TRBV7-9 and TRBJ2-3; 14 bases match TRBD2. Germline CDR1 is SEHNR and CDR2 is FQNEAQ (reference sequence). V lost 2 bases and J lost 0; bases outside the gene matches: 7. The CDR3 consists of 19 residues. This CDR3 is CASSLPRLAGGPSTDTQYF. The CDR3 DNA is TGTGCCAGCAGCTTACCTAGACTAGCGGGGGGGCCTAGCACAGATACGCAGTATTTT. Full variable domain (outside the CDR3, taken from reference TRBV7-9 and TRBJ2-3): DTGVSQNPRHKITKRGQNVTFRCDPISEHNRLYWYRQTLGQGPEFLTYFQNEAQLEKSRLLSDRFSAERPKGSFSTLEIQRTEQGDSAMYLCASSLPRLAGGPSTDTQYFGPGTRLTVL.